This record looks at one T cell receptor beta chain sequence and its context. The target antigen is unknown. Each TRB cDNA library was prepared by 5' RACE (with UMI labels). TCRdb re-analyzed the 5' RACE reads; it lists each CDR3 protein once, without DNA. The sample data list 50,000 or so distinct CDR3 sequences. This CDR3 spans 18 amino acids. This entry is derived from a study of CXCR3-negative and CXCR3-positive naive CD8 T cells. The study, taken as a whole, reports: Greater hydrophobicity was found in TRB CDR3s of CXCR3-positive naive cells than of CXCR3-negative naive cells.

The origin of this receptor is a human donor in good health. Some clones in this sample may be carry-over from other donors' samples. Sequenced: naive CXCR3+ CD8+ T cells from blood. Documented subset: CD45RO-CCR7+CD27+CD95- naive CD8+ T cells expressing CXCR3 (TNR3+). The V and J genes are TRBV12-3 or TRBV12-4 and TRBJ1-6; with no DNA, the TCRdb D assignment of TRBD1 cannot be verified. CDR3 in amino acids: CASGAPPGVSNNNSPLHF.